A selection of T cell receptor beta chains follows, all from one sample in a study of T cells in narcolepsy. Profiled with immunoSEQ multiplex PCR; TCRdb holds only in-frame clones, not every one. The sample has about 35,000 clones; approximately 80% are singletons. Material for sequencing was memory (CD45RA-) CD4+ T cells from blood. All receptors derive from a human donor in good health. The CDR3 runs from the conserved cysteine through the conserved F or W. Fields, in order: CDR3 length, J gene, V gene, clone size, D gene, CDR3 protein, CDR3 DNA. A D gene is named only where the DNA matches it firmly. Clone size appears in some rows only: once, few, many, or a class for an expanded clone.

CDR3 length: 14
J gene: TRBJ1-5
V gene: TRBV15
clone size: once
D gene: .
CDR3 protein: CATSGQGWGQPQHF
CDR3 DNA: TGTGCCACCAGCGGTCAGGGGTGGGGTCAGCCCCAGCATTTT

CDR3 length: 12
J gene: TRBJ1-1
V gene: TRBV10-3
clone size: .
D gene: .
CDR3 protein: CAISGGGIEAFF
CDR3 DNA: TGTGCCATCAGTGGGGGGGGGATTGAAGCTTTCTTT

CDR3 length: 13
J gene: TRBJ2-1
V gene: TRBV18
clone size: .
D gene: .
CDR3 protein: CASSPGSMNEQFF
CDR3 DNA: TGTGCCAGCTCACCCGGTAGTATGAATGAGCAGTTCTTC

CDR3 length: 14
J gene: TRBJ1-5
V gene: TRBV7-2
clone size: .
D gene: .
CDR3 protein: CASSRTLSNQPQHF
CDR3 DNA: TGTGCCAGCAGCCGGACACTTAGCAATCAGCCCCAGCATTTT

CDR3 length: 14
J gene: TRBJ2-5
V gene: TRBV9
clone size: .
D gene: .
CDR3 protein: CASSVGGVRETQYF
CDR3 DNA: TGTGCCAGCAGCGTAGGAGGGGTGAGGGAGACCCAGTACTTC

CDR3 length: 18
J gene: TRBJ2-3
V gene: TRBV7-9
clone size: few
D gene: TRBD2
CDR3 protein: CASSPKIRLAGSSDTQYF
CDR3 DNA: TGTGCCAGCAGCCCAAAGATTCGACTAGCGGGGTCATCAGATACGCAGTATTTT

CDR3 length: 15
J gene: TRBJ2-5
V gene: TRBV5-1
clone size: .
D gene: TRBD2
CDR3 protein: CASSFQRGGQETQYF
CDR3 DNA: TGCGCCAGCAGCTTTCAGCGGGGGGGCCAAGAGACCCAGTACTTC

CDR3 length: 15
J gene: TRBJ1-6
V gene: TRBV5-4
clone size: .
D gene: .
CDR3 protein: CASREGLGINSPLHF
CDR3 DNA: TGTGCCAGCAGGGAGGGATTGGGGATTAATTCACCCCTCCACTTT

CDR3 length: 16
J gene: TRBJ2-1
V gene: TRBV4-3
clone size: .
D gene: .
CDR3 protein: CASSQDRTSMYNEQFF
CDR3 DNA: TGCGCCAGCAGCCAAGACAGGACTTCTATGTACAATGAGCAGTTCTTC

CDR3 length: 14
J gene: TRBJ1-5
V gene: TRBV28
clone size: once
D gene: .
CDR3 protein: CASSFTGGNQPQHF
CDR3 DNA: TGTGCCAGCAGTTTCACCGGAGGCAATCAGCCCCAGCATTTT